This T cell receptor (beta chain) is from a study of blood T cell repertoires in COVID-19. Looking at the study overall: Samples of COVID-19 (acute and convalescent) were obtained from the United States, Italy and Spain. T cells, B-cell-depleted T cells, or PBMCs provided the cDNA or gDNA that served as material.

In the authors' methods: From reference gene primer amplification, estimates of nucleated cell counts were derived. TCRdb keeps only in-frame clones here, not all; method: immunoSEQ multiplex PCR. V, J and clone size are taken as reported in that table, and D and trimming were inferred from the DNA itself. The sample lists 210,000 or so clones; 80% to 90% were seen once. CDR3 length: 11 residues. V lost 12 bases and J lost 0, with 8 bases in between. The germline V gene encodes CDR1 KGHDR and CDR2 SFDVKD. This clonotype originated in an elderly woman with acute or convalescent COVID-19. Sequencing input: peripheral blood. This rearrangement joins TRBV24-1 to TRBJ2-7; the D is unclear. CDR3 nucleotide sequence: TGTGCCGTGAGGAGCTCCTACGAGCAGTACTTC. Its protein is CAVRSSYEQYF.